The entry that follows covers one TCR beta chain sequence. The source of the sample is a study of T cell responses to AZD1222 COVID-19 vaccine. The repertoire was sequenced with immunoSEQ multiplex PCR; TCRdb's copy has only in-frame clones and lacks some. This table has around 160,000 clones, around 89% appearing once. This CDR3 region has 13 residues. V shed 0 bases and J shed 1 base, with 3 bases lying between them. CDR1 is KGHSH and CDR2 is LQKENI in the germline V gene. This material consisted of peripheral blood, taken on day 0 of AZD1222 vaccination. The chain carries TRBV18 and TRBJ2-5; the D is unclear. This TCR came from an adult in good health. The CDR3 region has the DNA TGTGCCAGCTCACCACCGGGCCAAGAGACCCAGTACTTC. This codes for CASSPPGQETQYF. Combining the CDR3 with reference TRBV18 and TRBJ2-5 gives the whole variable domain NAGVMQNPRHLVRRRGQEARLRCSPMKGHSHVYWYRQLPEEGLKFMVYLQKENIIDESGMPKERFSAEFPKEGPSILRIQQVVRGDSAAYFCASSPPGQETQYFGPGTRLLVL.